The rows below give T cell receptor beta chains drawn from one sample of a study of cytomegalovirus exposure and HLA in healthy donors. Using immunoSEQ multiplex PCR, the repertoire was profiled, and TCRdb retains in-frame clones only, with some absent. Of fewer than 200,000 clones listed, roughly 80% were seen once; the top ten hold about 5%. Material for sequencing was PBMCs. The source of these receptors is a woman aged 50 to 60 in good health and CMV-seropositive. CDR3s include the opening cysteine and the closing phenylalanine or tryptophan. The order of the fields is clone size, D gene, J gene, V gene, CDR3 protein, CDR3 DNA. The D gene is left open where the match is weak. Expanded clones are given a class, and other clones once, few, many or no size at all.

. TRBD2 TRBJ2-3 TRBV30 CAAGSGGAGTDTQYF TGTGCGGCGGGCAGCGGGGGGGCCGGCACAGATACGCAGTATTTT
few TRBD2 TRBJ2-7 TRBV11-2 CASSHSGGRSYEQYF TGTGCCAGCAGCCACAGCGGGGGGCGGTCCTACGAGCAGTACTTC
. . TRBJ2-5 TRBV23-1 CASSLRRDGLYQETQYF TGCGCCAGCAGCCTTAGGCGGGACGGATTGTACCAAGAGACCCAGTACTTC
. TRBD2 TRBJ2-1 TRBV14 CASRPGGISNEQFF TGTGCCAGCAGACCCGGGGGGATCTCCAATGAGCAGTTCTTC
. . TRBJ2-5 TRBV29-1 CSVEWEVETQYF TGCAGCGTTGAGTGGGAGGTGGAGACCCAGTACTTC
. TRBD2 TRBJ2-1 TRBV7-3 CASSLLAGGLAAGNEQFF TGTGCCAGCAGCTTATTGGCGGGGGGACTAGCGGCCGGTAATGAGCAGTTCTTC
. TRBD2 TRBJ2-1 TRBV11-3 CASSSTSENNNEQFF TGTGCCAGCAGCTCCACTAGCGAGAACAACAATGAGCAGTTCTTC
. TRBD2 TRBJ2-5 TRBV29-1 CSACGLAGGPTQETQYF TGCAGCGCCTGCGGACTAGCGGGGGGGCCCACACAAGAGACCCAGTACTTC
. . TRBJ2-1 TRBV6-5 CASSYSMGGSYNEQFF TGTGCCAGCAGTTACTCGATGGGGGGATCATACAATGAGCAGTTCTTC
. TRBD2 TRBJ2-1 TRBV30 CAWSRFTGLAGPNSYNEQFF TGTGCCTGGAGTCGCTTTACGGGACTAGCGGGGCCGAACTCCTACAATGAGCAGTTCTTC
. TRBD1 TRBJ1-1 TRBV20-1 CSADRGSEAFF TGCAGCGCAGACAGGGGCAGTGAAGCTTTCTTT
. TRBD1 TRBJ2-7 TRBV2 CASSVGDRGPYEQYF TGTGCCAGCAGTGTGGGGGACAGGGGGCCCTACGAGCAGTACTTC
once TRBD1 TRBJ2-3 TRBV27 CASSANRGRGKYF TGTGCCAGCAGTGCAAACAGGGGGCGCGGGAAGTATTTT
. . TRBJ2-3 TRBV14 CASSLGLSTDTQYF TGTGCCAGCAGCCTTGGACTATCCACAGATACGCAGTATTTT
. TRBD2 TRBJ2-7 TRBV4-2 CASSPTEGLVAHEQYF TGTGCCAGCAGCCCAACGGAGGGACTAGTGGCCCACGAGCAGTACTTC
. . TRBJ2-1 TRBV7-2 CASSLAGGHEQFF TGTGCCAGCAGCTTAGCGGGGGGGCATGAGCAGTTCTTC
. . TRBJ2-7 TRBV21-1 CASSKGRLSVQYF TGTGCCAGCAGCAAAGGACGTTTGAGCGTTCAGTACTTC
. TRBD2 TRBJ2-2 TRBV9 CASSTRGSGVLTGELFF TGTGCCAGCAGCACCCGGGGTAGCGGGGTCCTCACCGGGGAGCTGTTTTTT
. . TRBJ1-1 TRBV30 CAWNVQVNTEAFF TGTGCCTGGAATGTACAGGTGAACACTGAAGCTTTCTTT
. . TRBJ2-7 TRBV7-2 CASSFQRGLYEQYF TGTGCCAGCAGCTTCCAACGGGGTCTCTACGAGCAGTACTTC
. . TRBJ2-1 TRBV18 CASSPYSSHTSNEQFF TGTGCCAGCTCACCATATTCTAGTCACACCAGCAATGAGCAGTTCTTC
. TRBD1 TRBJ1-5 TRBV2 CASRRQGNQPQHF TGTGCCAGCAGACGACAGGGTAATCAGCCCCAGCATTTT
once TRBD2 TRBJ2-7 TRBV30 CAWSVPPYRGGLAGSEQYF TGTGCCTGGAGTGTACCACCCTATAGGGGCGGGCTAGCGGGGAGCGAGCAGTACTTC
. TRBD2 TRBJ2-3 TRBV27 CASSLVASGGDTDTQYF TGTGCCAGCAGTTTAGTCGCTAGCGGGGGGGACACAGATACGCAGTATTTT
once TRBD2 TRBJ2-1 TRBV6-5 CASSPSGLSHNEQFF TGTGCCAGCAGTCCCTCGGGACTATCCCACAATGAGCAGTTCTTC
. . TRBJ1-1 TRBV30 CAWSVDSMNTEAFF TGTGCCTGGAGTGTAGACAGCATGAACACTGAAGCTTTCTTT
. . TRBJ1-1 TRBV28 CASSSPMTGMNTEAFF TGTGCCAGCAGTTCACCGATGACAGGTATGAATACTGAAGCTTTCTTT
. . TRBJ1-2 TRBV5-1 CASSPAGDAGGYTF TGCGCCAGCAGCCCTGCAGGGGACGCCGGTGGCTACACCTTC
. . TRBJ2-7 TRBV5-6 CASSFPLPPDKEQYF TGTGCCAGCAGCTTCCCTCTCCCGCCAGACAAAGAGCAGTACTTC
once TRBD2 TRBJ2-1 TRBV4-2 CASSPPYWGWTSGLSYNEQFF TGTGCCAGCAGCCCCCCTTATTGGGGGTGGACTAGCGGACTCTCCTACAATGAGCAGTTCTTC
once . TRBJ2-1 TRBV28 CASSSSAAGPQRNEQFF TGTGCCAGCAGTTCCTCGGCGGCGGGACCGCAGCGCAATGAGCAGTTCTTC
. . TRBJ1-1 TRBV5-6 CASSAGRGEGAFF TGTGCCAGCAGCGCCGGACGGGGTGAGGGTGCTTTCTTT
. TRBD1 TRBJ2-3 TRBV7-2 CASSRRDRGEADTQYF TGTGCCAGCAGCCGCCGAGACAGGGGAGAAGCAGATACGCAGTATTTT
. . TRBJ2-3 TRBV4-3 CASSQHYPPSGEDTQYF TGCGCCAGCAGCCAACACTACCCCCCGTCCGGAGAAGATACGCAGTATTTT
. TRBD1 TRBJ1-1 TRBV6-5 CASSPQGNRGTEAFF TGTGCCAGCAGTCCCCAGGGTAACAGGGGCACTGAAGCTTTCTTT
. . TRBJ1-2 TRBV4-1 CASSQEQGLNYGYTF TGCGCCAGCAGCCAAGAACAGGGCCTAAACTATGGCTACACCTTC
. . TRBJ2-5 TRBV7-2 CASSLDHRAQETQYF TGTGCCAGCAGCTTAGACCACAGGGCCCAAGAGACCCAGTACTTC
. . TRBJ2-1 TRBV4-1 CASSQDLYNEQFF TGCGCCAGCAGCCAAGACCTATACAATGAGCAGTTCTTC
. TRBD1 TRBJ2-1 TRBV29-1 CSAMGVQGARNEQFF TGCAGCGCGATGGGGGTACAGGGGGCGCGTAATGAGCAGTTCTTC
. TRBD2 TRBJ2-5 TRBV7-9 CASSLGLAGVQETQYF TGTGCCAGCAGCTTAGGACTAGCGGGGGTCCAAGAGACCCAGTACTTC
. . TRBJ2-1 TRBV7-6 CASSLAAFRENEQFF TGTGCCAGCAGCTTAGCTGCGTTTCGTGAGAATGAGCAGTTCTTC
. TRBD1 TRBJ2-1 TRBV29-1 CSVDHEGAPRRNEQFF TGCAGCGTTGATCATGAGGGGGCCCCTAGGAGGAATGAGCAGTTCTTC
. . TRBJ2-3 TRBV6-5 CASSREGLGTDTQYF TGTGCCAGCAGTCGAGAGGGCCTCGGCACAGATACGCAGTATTTT
few . TRBJ2-1 TRBV15 CATSKDSSNEQFF TGTGCCACCAGCAAAGACAGTTCCAATGAGCAGTTCTTC
few . TRBJ1-1 TRBV12-5 CASGFEGWGTEAFF TGTGCTAGTGGTTTCGAGGGATGGGGCACTGAAGCTTTCTTT